The 18 T cell receptor beta chains reported below all come from one sample, sequenced in a study of T cell changes during pregnancy in multiple sclerosis. Profiling relied on immunoSEQ multiplex PCR, and the TCRdb table lists in-frame clones only, not all of them. This table has about 57,000 clones, 88% appearing once. The material was CD4+ T cells from peripheral blood mononuclear cells, obtained in the third trimester of pregnancy. The source is a female donor with multiple sclerosis, enrolled in a pregnancy study.

This chain joins TRBV30 and TRBJ2-7; possibly TRBD1 for D (6 bases). The CDR3 loop spans 11 amino acids. Trimming cost V 0 bases and J 8 bases, with 8 bases left between them. Germline CDR1 GTSNPN, CDR2 SVGIG (reference sequence). As DNA, the CDR3 is TGTGCCTGGAGTGTAGGGGGACAGCAGTACTTC. It yields the protein CAWSVGGQQYF.

The chain carries TRBV7-2 and TRBJ1-6; 7 bases are shared with TRBD1. With V trimmed by 2 bases and J by 4 bases, 2 bases remained unmatched. This CDR3 is built from 15 residues. Germline CDR1 SGHTA, CDR2 FQGNSA. The CDR3 nucleotides read TGTGCCAGCAGCTTATTACAGGGGTATAATTCACCCCTCCACTTT. It codes for CASSLLQGYNSPLHF. The full variable domain, rest sourced from reference TRBV7-2 and TRBJ1-6, is GAGVSQSPSNKVTEKGKDVELRCDPISGHTALYWYRQSLGQGLEFLIYFQGNSAPDKSGLPSDRFSAERTGGSVSTLTIQRTQQEDSAVYLCASSLLQGYNSPLHFGNGTRLTVT.

The J gene is TRBJ1-1, the V gene TRBV9; D possibly corresponds to TRBD1 (5 bases). From germline, CDR1 is SGDLS and CDR2 YYNGEE. The CDR3 is 14 residues long. With 0 bases removed from V and 5 bases from J, the gap between germline ends came to 11 bases. CDR3 protein: CASSVAGGGTEAFF. The CDR3 DNA sequence: TGTGCCAGCAGCGTAGCCGGGGGAGGGACTGAAGCTTTCTTT.

This clone was counted only a few times. The chain employs TRBV7-2 and TRBJ2-3; TRBD1 matches 8 bases. This CDR3 has 15 residues. The V gene end was trimmed by 5 bases and the J gene end by 4 bases; junction bases not matched to a gene: 8. In germline, CDR1 is SGHTA, CDR2 FQGNSA. The CDR3, as DNA: TGTGCCAGCAGCGTGGACAGGGTGTCCTCAGATACGCAGTATTTT. The encoded protein is CASSVDRVSSDTQYF.

V gene TRBV7-2 combines with J gene TRBJ2-6; D gene unclear. Germline V gene sequence: CDR1 SGHTA, CDR2 FQGNSA. The germline V and J ends were trimmed by 1 base and 0 bases, with 7 bases remaining between them. There are 16 residues in the CDR3. This chain's CDR3 is CASSLEPVSGANVLTF. The CDR3 DNA reads as TGTGCCAGCAGCTTAGAGCCCGTCTCTGGGGCCAACGTCCTGACTTTC. The variable domain in full, completed from reference TRBV7-2 and TRBJ2-6, reads GAGVSQSPSNKVTEKGKDVELRCDPISGHTALYWYRQSLGQGLEFLIYFQGNSAPDKSGLPSDRFSAERTGGSVSTLTIQRTQQEDSAVYLCASSLEPVSGANVLTFGAGSRLTVL.

J is TRBJ2-1 and V is TRBV6-1; D perhaps matches TRBD2 (6 bases). The CDR3 covers 18 residues. The germline gives CDR1 MNHNS, CDR2 SASEGT. The germline V and J ends were trimmed by 2 bases and 0 bases, with 17 bases remaining between them. CDR3 loop: CASSERLARISSYNEQFF. As DNA, the CDR3 is TGTGCCAGCAGTGAACGGCTAGCGCGAATTAGCTCCTACAATGAGCAGTTCTTC.

The rearrangement links TRBV15 to TRBJ2-4; 7 nucleotides match TRBD1. Per the germline V gene, CDR1 is LNHNV and CDR2 is YYDKDF (reference sequence). After removal of 5 bases from V and 2 bases from J, the junction contained 12 bases not matched to a gene. This CDR3 is 17 amino acids long. CDR3 amino acids: CATSGGERGRSKNIQYF. The CDR3 bases are TGTGCCACCAGCGGGGGAGAAAGGGGGCGGTCCAAAAACATTCAGTACTTC. Supplemented by reference TRBV15 and TRBJ2-4, the full variable domain reads DAMVIQNPRYQVTQFGKPVTLSCSQTLNHNVMYWYQQKSSQAPKLLFHYYDKDFNNEADTPDNFQSRRPNTSFCFLDIRSPGLGDTAMYLCATSGGERGRSKNIQYFGAGTRLSVL.

The chain has TRBV5-5 and TRBJ2-1, with D perhaps matching TRBD2 (5 bases). The V end was cut by 0 bases, the J end by 0 bases, with 16 bases between. The germline V gene has CDR1 SGHKS and CDR2 YYEKEE (reference sequence). There are 18 residues in the CDR3. The CDR3 is CASSLGLAQLNSYNEQFF. The CDR3 DNA sequence: TGTGCCAGCAGCTTGGGGCTAGCCCAACTTAACTCCTACAATGAGCAGTTCTTC.

A single count supports this clone. The chain links TRBV5-6 to TRBJ1-2; 8 bases are a match to TRBD1. CDR1 and CDR2 from the germline V gene are SGHDT and YYEEEE. The ends lost 3 bases at V and 5 bases at J; junction bases unmatched: 18. The CDR3 has 18 amino acids. CDR3 bases: TGTGCCAGCAGCTCCCCAGGGGGCAGGGAAGATAAACTTTATGGCTACACCTTC. This encodes CASSSPGGREDKLYGYTF.

This chain's CDR3 is CASSDPGGADYGYTF. In DNA, the CDR3 is TGTGCCAGCAGTGACCCAGGGGGCGCGGACTATGGCTACACCTTC. The chain has TRBV25-1 and TRBJ1-2, with 8 positions matching TRBD1. Per the germline V gene, CDR1 is MGHDK and CDR2 is SYGVNS. This CDR3 is built from 15 residues. The junction had 6 bases not matched to a gene; V was cut back by 3 bases and J by 3 bases.

The chain uses TRBV18 and TRBJ1-5, with 7 positions matching TRBD1. CDR1 KGHSH and CDR2 LQKENI come from the germline V gene. The CDR3 runs to 15 residues. The J segment lost 2 bases and the V segment lost 2 bases, leaving 3 bases of the junction unmatched. The CDR3 nucleotides read TGTGCCAGCTCACCAGAAACAGGGGGCAATCAGCCCCAGCATTTT. It specifies CASSPETGGNQPQHF.

The chain recombines TRBV18 with TRBJ2-2; D possibly corresponds to TRBD2 (5 bases). Germline CDR1 and CDR2: KGHSH and LQKENI. Trimming pared 2 bases from V and 2 bases from J, leaving 15 bases between. This CDR3 has 17 residues. The CDR3 sequence is CASSPASPPGNTGELFF. For the CDR3, the DNA is TGTGCCAGCTCACCAGCATCCCCCCCGGGAAACACCGGGGAGCTGTTTTTT.

The chain employs TRBV5-1 and TRBJ1-2, with D hard to call. Trimming shortened V by 0 bases and J by 2 bases, and 17 bases separated the two germline ends. The CDR3 has 17 amino acids. Germline V CDR1 and CDR2: SGHRS, YFSETQ. CDR3 DNA: TGCGCCAGCAGCTTGGAACCCGGGATACTAATCAACTATGGCTACACCTTC. It encodes CASSLEPGILINYGYTF.

This chain uses TRBV21-1 with TRBJ2-4; the table's D gene call, TRBD1, was not cross checked with the DNA. TRBV21-1 is marked as a pseudogene. This CDR3 is built from 14 residues. DNA of the CDR3: TGTGCCAGCAGCGCCAGGCAGGGAAGAAACATTCAGTACTTC. It is translated as CASSARQGRNIQYF.

The chain couples TRBV5-6 to TRBJ2-3, with unresolved D. This CDR3 is 18 amino acids long. The germline gives CDR1 SGHDT, CDR2 YYEEEE. V was pared by 2 bases and J by 3 bases, with 22 bases between. Written as DNA, the CDR3 is TGTGCCAGCAGCTTTACCCAACCAGCGTCCCGAAGAACAGATACGCAGTATTTT. Amino acid sequence: CASSFTQPASRRTDTQYF. The full variable domain, completed using reference TRBV5-6 and TRBJ2-3, is DAGVTQSPTHLIKTRGQQVTLRCSPKSGHDTVSWYQQALGQGPQFIFQYYEEEERQRGNFPDRFSGHQFPNYSSELNVNALLLGDSALYLCASSFTQPASRRTDTQYFGPGTRLTVL.

This clone was picked up one time. The chain employs TRBV6-5 and TRBJ2-7, with no clear D. The CDR3 contains 14 residues. Trimming pared 4 bases from V and 2 bases from J, leaving 12 bases between. Germline CDR1 MNHEY, CDR2 SVGAGI. The CDR3 region is CASSFRQLPYEQYF. The CDR3, as DNA: TGTGCCAGCAGTTTCAGGCAGCTCCCCTACGAGCAGTACTTC.

The gene calls are TRBV7-9 and TRBJ1-1; no clear D gene. Trimming shortened V by 5 bases and J by 3 bases, and 7 bases separated the two germline ends. This CDR3 is 12 amino acids long. Germline V CDR1 and CDR2: SEHNR, FQNEAQ (reference sequence). The CDR3 DNA reads TGTGCCAGCAGCCCGAGTGACACTGAAGCTTTCTTT. Its protein product is CASSPSDTEAFF.

The J gene is TRBJ2-7, the V gene TRBV27; D uncertain. The CDR3 runs 13 residues. Deletions cut 3 bases from V and 2 bases from J, with 8 bases between. Germline CDR1 and CDR2: MNHEY and SMNVEV (reference sequence). This CDR3 is CASSFFPPYEQYF. In nucleotides, the CDR3 is TGTGCCAGCAGTTTCTTCCCTCCCTACGAGCAGTACTTC.